This T cell receptor (beta chain) was sequenced for a study of shared clonotypes between healthy human individuals. This CDR3 spans 16 amino acids. V gave up 5 bases and J gave up 3 bases; unmatched junction bases: 11. CDR1 PRHDT and CDR2 FYEKMQ come from the germline V gene (reference sequence). Positive CCR7 selection of CD45RO-negative cells yielded the naive CD8 cells, and terminally differentiated effector memory CD45RA+ cells were excluded. Using immunoSEQ multiplex PCR, the repertoire was profiled, and TCRdb retains in-frame clones only, with some absent. The sample lists about 2 million clones, just under 95% seen once, with 1.2% in the top ten.

The specimen was naive CD8+ T cells sorted from blood. V and J are TRBV13 and TRBJ2-7; 9 bases align to TRBD2. This receptor was obtained from a man between 18 and 29 years old in good health. CDR3 loop: CASSRGAGGSDYEQYF. CDR3 nucleotides: TGTGCCAGCAGCCGGGGAGCGGGAGGTTCTGACTACGAGCAGTACTTC.